These 25 T cell receptor beta chains came from one sample sequenced in a study of CD8+CD57+ T cells in acquired aplastic anemia. According to the study, genomic DNA was the template for TCR beta VDJ and CDR3 profiling. TCRdb independently ran MiXCR on the reads; one entry per CDR3 protein. The profile shows about 200,000 distinct CDR3 sequences, around 32% of them singletons. The source material was sorted CD4+, CD8+, or CD8+CD57+ T cells (not recorded which) from PBMCs. The receptor set was obtained from a human donor in good health, serving as a control.

The rearrangement links TRBV9 to TRBJ1-2, with 8 bases identical to TRBD1. J gave up 4 bases and V 0 bases, and 8 bases lay outside the gene matches. The CDR3 loop spans 16 amino acids. The germline CDR1 and CDR2 sequences are SGDLS and YYNGEE. Here the CDR3 reads CASSVGAGGAGYGYTF. Written as DNA, the CDR3 is TGTGCCAGCAGCGTAGGGGCAGGGGGCGCGGGCTATGGCTACACCTTC. Full variable domain (missing parts from reference TRBV9 and TRBJ1-2): DSGVTQTPKHLITATGQRVTLRCSPRSGDLSVYWYQQSLDQGLQFLIQYYNGEERAKGNILERFSAQQFPDLHSELNLSSLELGDSALYFCASSVGAGGAGYGYTFGSGTRLTVV.

At least ten counts were recorded for this clonotype. This chain links TRBV15 with TRBJ1-2; D remains unclear. Trimming shortened V by 0 bases and J by 0 bases, and 5 bases separated the two germline ends. This CDR3 is built from 14 residues. Germline CDR1 reads LNHNV; CDR2 reads YYDKDF (reference sequence). This CDR3 is CATSREVANYGYTF. In DNA, the CDR3 is TGTGCCACCAGCAGAGAGGTCGCTAACTATGGCTACACCTTC.

Turning to this clonotype: Possible read error: a much larger clone is one base away. The chain joins TRBV7-3 to TRBJ2-1, with a weak D call TRBD2 (5 bases). Looked up from germline, CDR1 is SGHTA and CDR2 is FQGTGA. V dropped 5 bases and J dropped 8 bases, with 19 bases sitting between them. This CDR3 contains 15 residues. CDR3 in amino acids: CASSRDGPFGDEQFF. The CDR3 DNA reads as TGTGCCAGCAGCCGGGATGGACCATTTGGCGATGAGCAGTTCTTC.

Points on this clonotype: Likely a read error: the CDR3 ends without its conserved phenylalanine or tryptophan. No DNA is shown, since the ends of the CDR3 on it are uncertain; the CDR3 is the one TCRdb lists. The chain uses TRBV19 and TRBJ2-5. The CDR3 is 8 residues long, ends included. Germline V gene sequence: CDR1 LNHDA, CDR2 SQIVND (reference sequence). The CDR3: CASSISYA.

The V gene is TRBV10-3, the J gene TRBJ2-5, with 8 bases that match TRBD2. Germline CDR1 ENHRY, CDR2 SYGVKD. The ends lost 5 bases at V and 4 bases at J; junction bases unmatched: 9. The CDR3 consists of 15 residues. The CDR3 sequence: CAISLVAGGGETQYF. CDR3 DNA sequence: TGTGCCATCAGTTTAGTGGCGGGGGGAGGAGAGACCCAGTACTTC.

The chain uses TRBV24-1 and TRBJ2-5; 7 bases agree with TRBD2. The germline gives CDR1 KGHDR, CDR2 SFDVKD. This CDR3 has 15 residues. The V and J ends lost 1 base and 2 bases, in that order; junction bases with no gene match: 3. The CDR3 nucleotides read TGTGCCACCAGTGATTTCTCAGCGGGGCAAGAGACCCAGTACTTC. Protein sequence: CATSDFSAGQETQYF.

This clonotype was observed at least ten times. The chain employs TRBV6-5 and TRBJ1-2; a weak D match, TRBD1 (6 bases). The V gene's germline CDR1 is MNHEY and CDR2 SVGAGI. Trimming removed 0 bases from V and 2 bases from J, with 10 bases in between. The CDR3 runs to 15 residues. The CDR3 DNA reads as TGTGCCAGCAGTTACTCGGACAGTTTAAACTATGGCTACACCTTC. Its translation: CASSYSDSLNYGYTF.

The chain carries TRBV5-6 and TRBJ1-2, with 8 bases fitting TRBD1. The CDR3 sequence is 17 residues long. Trimming removed 1 base from V and 4 bases from J; junction bases left unmatched: 12. Germline loops: CDR1 SGHDT, CDR2 YYEEEE. CDR3: CASSLKPGGNSSYGYTF. The CDR3 DNA sequence: TGTGCCAGCAGCTTGAAGCCAGGGGGCAATTCCTCCTATGGCTACACCTTC.

This sequence joins TRBV24-1 and TRBJ2-1; D possibly matches TRBD1 or TRBD2 (5 bases each). The CDR3 is made up of 17 amino acids. Trimming stripped 5 bases from V and 0 bases from J, with 16 bases between. Per germline, CDR1 KGHDR and CDR2 SFDVKD. The CDR3 here is CATSGTRPGSSYNEQFF. The CDR3 DNA follows: TGTGCCACCAGTGGAACCCGGCCAGGGAGCTCCTACAATGAGCAGTTCTTC.

As to this clonotype: This may be a read error, as it is one base from a much larger clone. V and J are TRBV4-2 and TRBJ2-7; D gene unclear. The CDR3 has 17 amino acids. Germline V gives CDR1 LGHNA, CDR2 YNFKEQ. V dropped 0 bases and J dropped 6 bases, with 21 bases sitting between them. The CDR3 DNA sequence: TGTGCCAGCAGCCAAGAGCTCTACGACACGGTCGGCCCCGAGCAGTACTTC. Translating it yields CASSQELYDTVGPEQYF.

In its sample, this clonotype was seen many times. This chain links TRBV12-3 or TRBV12-4 with TRBJ1-5; D gene unclear. The CDR3 has 14 residues. The V and J ends lost 3 bases and 7 bases respectively, with 13 bases between them. CDR3 in amino acids: CASSFAWGGQPQHF. CDR3 DNA sequence: TGTGCCAGCAGTTTCGCCTGGGGAGGACAGCCCCAGCATTTT.

This clonotype has ten or more counts. The V call is TRBV19, the J call TRBJ1-5, with a tentative D call TRBD1 (5 bases). The CDR3 sequence is 16 residues long. Germline V gene data show CDR1 as LNHDA and CDR2 as SQIVND (reference sequence). Trimming removed 5 bases from V and 5 bases from J, with 19 bases in between. The DNA for the CDR3 is TGTGCCAGTAGTGGGGGGGTTCGGGGCGCCGATCAGCCCCAGCATTTT. Amino acid sequence: CASSGGVRGADQPQHF.

To note about this clonotype: A much larger clone lies a single base off, so this may be a read error. The chain couples TRBV5-5 to TRBJ2-7, with D perhaps matching TRBD2 (5 bases). Germline CDR1 is SGHKS and CDR2 is YYEKEE (reference sequence). This CDR3 is 16 amino acids long. Between the trimmed V and J ends, which lost 3 bases and 3 bases, there was a span of 19 bases. This CDR3 is CASSWMAGPGHYEQYF. The CDR3 coding sequence is TGTGCCAGCAGCTGGATGGCGGGTCCCGGGCACTACGAGCAGTACTTC.

This sequence joins TRBV7-2 and TRBJ1-1; D is perhaps TRBD1 (6 bases). The germline gives CDR1 SGHTA, CDR2 FQGNSA. This CDR3 is built from 14 residues. V was cut by 5 bases and J by 9 bases, with 19 bases left in between. CDR3 coding DNA: TGTGCCAGCAGCCCAACCCCTCAGGGGCCCCAAGCTTTCTTT. Its protein product is CASSPTPQGPQAFF. The complete variable domain, with remaining parts taken from reference TRBV7-2 and TRBJ1-1, reads GAGVSQSPSNKVTEKGKDVELRCDPISGHTALYWYRQSLGQGLEFLIYFQGNSAPDKSGLPSDRFSAERTGGSVSTLTIQRTQQEDSAVYLCASSPTPQGPQAFFGQGTRLTVV.

This rearrangement joins TRBV29-1 to TRBJ1-1; D not certain. The CDR3 spans 10 residues. Trimming took 5 bases from V and 11 from J, leaving 12 bases between them. Looked up from germline, CDR1 is SQVTM and CDR2 is ANQGSEA. The CDR3 DNA follows: TGCAGCGTTTTTGACGGGTTGGCTTTCTTT. This gives the protein CSVFDGLAFF.

A note on this clonotype: The junction differs from germline at one of its ends, possibly a read error. The chain employs TRBV15 and TRBJ2-7; the D gene is possibly TRBD2 (5 bases). CDR3 length: 16 amino acids. Germline CDR1 is LNHNV and CDR2 is YYDKDF (reference sequence). CDR3 coding DNA: TGTGCCACCAGCAGAGCGTCGGACTCAAGCCCTTACGAACAGTACTTC. Translating it yields CATSRASDSSPYEQYF. Filled out from reference TRBV15 and TRBJ2-7, the complete variable domain reads DAMVIQNPRYQVTQFGKPVTLSCSQTLNHNVMYWYQQKSSQAPKLLFHYYDKDFNNEADTPDNFQSRRPNTSFCFLDIRSPGLGDTAMYLCATSRASDSSPYEQYFGPGTRLTVT.

This clonotype was detected a few times. The V call is TRBV5-4, the J call TRBJ2-1; 8 bases map to TRBD2. The J segment lost 4 bases and the V segment lost 7 bases, leaving 7 bases of the junction unmatched. Per germline, CDR1 SGHNT and CDR2 YYREEE (reference sequence). The CDR3 sequence is 14 residues long. CDR3 DNA: TGTGCCAGCGGGCCCAGCGGGGGATACAATGAGCAGTTCTTC. Protein sequence: CASGPSGGYNEQFF.

This clonotype was seen just once. The chain combines TRBV2 with TRBJ1-2; possibly TRBD1 for D (6 bases). This CDR3 comprises 11 residues. The germline V gene encodes CDR1 SNHLY and CDR2 FYNNEI. V was pared by 6 bases and J by 7 bases, with 9 bases between. In DNA, the CDR3 is TGTGCCAGCAGGTTGGACAGTGGCTACACCTTC. It translates to CASRLDSGYTF.

This chain uses TRBV27 with TRBJ2-1; D is unresolved. The CDR3 spans 14 residues. Germline CDR1 MNHEY, CDR2 SMNVEV (reference sequence). V lost 1 base, J lost 7 bases, and 11 bases lay in between. In nucleotides, the CDR3 is TGTGCCAGCAGTTTATGGATTATAGTTAATGAGCAGTTCTTC. Translated: CASSLWIIVNEQFF.

This clonotype was seen repeatedly, ten times or more. The J gene is TRBJ1-2, the V gene TRBV29-1; D might be TRBD1 (6 bases). The CDR3 is made up of 10 amino acids. Germline-derived CDR1 and CDR2 are SQVTM and ANQGSEA. V lost 6 bases to trimming and J lost 6 bases, with 8 bases between them. The CDR3 bases are TGCAGCGTCAACAGGGATGGCTACACCTTC. Translation: CSVNRDGYTF.

CDR3 sequence: CASRASLGLGELFF. The CDR3 bases are TGTGCCAGCAGAGCCAGTCTGGGCCTCGGGGAGCTGTTTTTT. This chain connects TRBV6-1 to TRBJ2-2; no firm D call. The CDR3 is 14 amino acids. The ends were cut back, 6 bases at V and 7 bases at J, with 15 bases in the middle. CDR1 MNHNS and CDR2 SASEGT come from the germline V gene.

The chain uses TRBV20-1 and TRBJ1-1; 7 bases fit TRBD1. The CDR3 loop spans 14 amino acids. The V gene's germline CDR1 is DFQATT and CDR2 SNEGSKA (reference sequence). With 3 bases clipped from V and 3 bases from J, the junction kept 7 bases outside the gene matches. The DNA for the CDR3 is TGCAGTGCTAGGGTAGGACAGGTGGACACTGAAGCTTTCTTT. This encodes CSARVGQVDTEAFF.

V usage is TRBV5-4 and J usage is TRBJ2-3, with 12 bases lining up with TRBD2. Germline values: CDR1 SGHNT, CDR2 YYREEE (reference sequence). This CDR3 spans 17 amino acids. V was clipped by 0 bases and J by 7 bases; unmatched bases: 9. CDR3 sequence (DNA): TGTGCCAGCAGCTTGGAATCGACTAGCGGGGGTGGCTATACGCAGTATTTT. This encodes CASSLESTSGGGYTQYF.

Turning to this clonotype: The CDR3 does not close with the conserved phenylalanine or tryptophan, likely indicating a read error. CDR3 loop: CAGSLDSASTDTQYL. The DNA for the CDR3 is TGTGCCGGCAGTCTCGACAGCGCTAGCACAGATACGCAGTATCTT. The V and J genes are TRBV2 and TRBJ2-3, with TRBD1 as a possible D gene (5 bases). The CDR3 loop spans 15 amino acids. CDR1 SNHLY and CDR2 FYNNEI come from the germline V gene.

This clonotype was seen ten or more times. The rearrangement joins TRBV20-1 to TRBJ1-2, with unresolved D. CDR1 is DFQATT, CDR2 SNEGSKA, per germline (reference sequence). The CDR3 contains 11 residues. Deletions cut 3 bases from V and 6 bases from J, with 8 bases between. The CDR3 reads CSASIPDGYTF. DNA of the CDR3: TGCAGTGCTAGTATACCTGATGGCTACACCTTC.